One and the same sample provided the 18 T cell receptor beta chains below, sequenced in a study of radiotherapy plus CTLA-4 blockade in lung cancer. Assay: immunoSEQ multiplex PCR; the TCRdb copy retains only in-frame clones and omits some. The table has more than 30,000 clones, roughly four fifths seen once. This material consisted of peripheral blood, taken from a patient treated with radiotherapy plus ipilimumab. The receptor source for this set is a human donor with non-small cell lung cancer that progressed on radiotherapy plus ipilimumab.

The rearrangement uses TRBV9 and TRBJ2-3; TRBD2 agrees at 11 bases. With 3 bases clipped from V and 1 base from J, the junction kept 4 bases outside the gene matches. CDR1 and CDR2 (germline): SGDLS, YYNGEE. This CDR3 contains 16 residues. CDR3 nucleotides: TGTGCCAGCAGCGACGGACTAGCGGGTCGCACAGATACGCAGTATTTT. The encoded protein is CASSDGLAGRTDTQYF. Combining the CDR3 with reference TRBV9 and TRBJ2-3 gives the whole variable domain DSGVTQTPKHLITATGQRVTLRCSPRSGDLSVYWYQQSLDQGLQFLIQYYNGEERAKGNILERFSAQQFPDLHSELNLSSLELGDSALYFCASSDGLAGRTDTQYFGPGTRLTVL.

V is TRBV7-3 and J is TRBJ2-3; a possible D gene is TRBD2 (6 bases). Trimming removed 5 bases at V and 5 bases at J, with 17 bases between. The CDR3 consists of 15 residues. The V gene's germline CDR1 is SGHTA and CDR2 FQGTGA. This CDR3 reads CASSLLAAEGDTQYF. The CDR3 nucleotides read TGTGCCAGCAGCCTACTAGCCGCGGAGGGAGATACGCAGTATTTT.

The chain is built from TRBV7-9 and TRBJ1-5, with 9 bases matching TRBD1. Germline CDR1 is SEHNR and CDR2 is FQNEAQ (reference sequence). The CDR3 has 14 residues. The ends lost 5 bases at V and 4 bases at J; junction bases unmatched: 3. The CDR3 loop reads CASSKGQGNQPQHF. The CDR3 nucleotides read TGTGCCAGCAGCAAGGGACAGGGAAATCAGCCCCAGCATTTT.

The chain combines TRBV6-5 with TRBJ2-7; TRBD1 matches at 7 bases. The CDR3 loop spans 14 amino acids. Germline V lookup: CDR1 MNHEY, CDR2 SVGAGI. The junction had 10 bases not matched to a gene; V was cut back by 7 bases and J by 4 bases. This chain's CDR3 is CASKLGTATYEQYF. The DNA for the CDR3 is TGTGCCAGCAAGCTTGGGACAGCAACGTACGAGCAGTACTTC.

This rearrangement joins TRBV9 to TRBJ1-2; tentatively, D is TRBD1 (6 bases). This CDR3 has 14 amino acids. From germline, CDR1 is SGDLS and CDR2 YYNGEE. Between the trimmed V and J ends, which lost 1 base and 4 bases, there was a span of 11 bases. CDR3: CASSVTDSSYGYTF. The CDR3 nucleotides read TGTGCCAGCAGCGTAACGGACAGCTCCTATGGCTACACCTTC. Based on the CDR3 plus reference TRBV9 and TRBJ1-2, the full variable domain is DSGVTQTPKHLITATGQRVTLRCSPRSGDLSVYWYQQSLDQGLQFLIQYYNGEERAKGNILERFSAQQFPDLHSELNLSSLELGDSALYFCASSVTDSSYGYTFGSGTRLTVV.

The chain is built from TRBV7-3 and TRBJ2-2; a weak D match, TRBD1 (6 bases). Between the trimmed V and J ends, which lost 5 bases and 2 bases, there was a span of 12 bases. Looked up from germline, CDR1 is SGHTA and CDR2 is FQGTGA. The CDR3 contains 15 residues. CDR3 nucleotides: TGTGCCAGCAGCCCCGAGGGGACAAACACCGGGGAGCTGTTTTTT. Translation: CASSPEGTNTGELFF.

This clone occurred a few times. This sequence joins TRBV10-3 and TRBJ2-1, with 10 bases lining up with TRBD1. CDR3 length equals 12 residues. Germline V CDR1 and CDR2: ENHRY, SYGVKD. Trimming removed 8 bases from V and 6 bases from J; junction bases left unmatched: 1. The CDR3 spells CAIGTGVNEQFF. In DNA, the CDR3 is TGTGCCATCGGGACAGGGGTCAATGAGCAGTTCTTC.

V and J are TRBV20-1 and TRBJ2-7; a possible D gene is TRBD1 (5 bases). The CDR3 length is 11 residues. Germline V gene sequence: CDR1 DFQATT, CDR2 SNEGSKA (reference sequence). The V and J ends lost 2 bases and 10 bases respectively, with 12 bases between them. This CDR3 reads CSARTRQIQYF. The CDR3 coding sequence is TGCAGTGCTAGAACTCGACAGATTCAGTACTTC.

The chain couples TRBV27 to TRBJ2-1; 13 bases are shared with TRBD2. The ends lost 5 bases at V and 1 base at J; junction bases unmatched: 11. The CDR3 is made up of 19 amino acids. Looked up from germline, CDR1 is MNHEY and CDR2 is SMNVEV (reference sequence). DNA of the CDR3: TGTGCCAGCAGTCCCTCGACTAGCGGGGGGCCCCGGTCCTACAATGAGCAGTTCTTC. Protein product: CASSPSTSGGPRSYNEQFF.

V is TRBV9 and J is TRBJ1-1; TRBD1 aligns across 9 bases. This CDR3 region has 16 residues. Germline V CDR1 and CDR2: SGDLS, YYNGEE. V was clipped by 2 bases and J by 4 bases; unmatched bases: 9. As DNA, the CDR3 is TGTGCCAGCAGCGTGGGAGGGACAGGGTGGGTCACTGAAGCTTTCTTT. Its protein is CASSVGGTGWVTEAFF.

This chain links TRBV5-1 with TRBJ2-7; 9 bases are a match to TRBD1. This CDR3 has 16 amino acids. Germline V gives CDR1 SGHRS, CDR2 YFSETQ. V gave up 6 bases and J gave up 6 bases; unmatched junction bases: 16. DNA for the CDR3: TGCGCCAGCAAAGTGGGACAGGGTCGGCTAGTTGGCGAGCAGTACTTC. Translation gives CASKVGQGRLVGEQYF.

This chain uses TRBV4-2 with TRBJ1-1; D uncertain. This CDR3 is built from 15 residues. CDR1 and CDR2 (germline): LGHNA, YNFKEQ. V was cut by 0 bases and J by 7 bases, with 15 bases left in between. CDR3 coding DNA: TGTGCCAGCAGCCAAGATAAGTGGGCTAGCAGTGAAGCTTTCTTT. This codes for CASSQDKWASSEAFF.

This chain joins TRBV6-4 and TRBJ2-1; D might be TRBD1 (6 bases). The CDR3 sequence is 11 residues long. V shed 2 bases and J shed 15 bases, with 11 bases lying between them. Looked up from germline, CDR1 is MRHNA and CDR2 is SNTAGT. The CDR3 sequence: CASSDGGRRFF. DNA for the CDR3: TGTGCCAGCAGTGACGGGGGCCGTCGGTTCTTC.

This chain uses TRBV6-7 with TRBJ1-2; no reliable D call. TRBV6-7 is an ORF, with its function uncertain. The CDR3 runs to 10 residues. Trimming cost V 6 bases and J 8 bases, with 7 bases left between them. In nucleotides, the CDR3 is TGTGCCAGCAGCCTGAGGGGCTACACCTTC. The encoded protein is CASSLRGYTF.

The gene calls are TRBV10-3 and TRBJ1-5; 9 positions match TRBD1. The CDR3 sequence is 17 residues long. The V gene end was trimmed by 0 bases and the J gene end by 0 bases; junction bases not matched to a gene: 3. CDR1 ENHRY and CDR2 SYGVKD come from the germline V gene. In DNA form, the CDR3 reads TGTGCCATCAGTGAGTCGAGGACAGGGGATAGCAATCAGCCCCAGCATTTT. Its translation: CAISESRTGDSNQPQHF.

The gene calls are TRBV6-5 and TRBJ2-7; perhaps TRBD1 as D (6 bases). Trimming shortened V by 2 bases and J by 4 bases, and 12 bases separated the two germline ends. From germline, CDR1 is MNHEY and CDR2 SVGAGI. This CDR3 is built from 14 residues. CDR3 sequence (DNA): TGTGCCAGCAGTTACGGGACATCCGGATACGAGCAGTACTTC. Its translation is CASSYGTSGYEQYF.

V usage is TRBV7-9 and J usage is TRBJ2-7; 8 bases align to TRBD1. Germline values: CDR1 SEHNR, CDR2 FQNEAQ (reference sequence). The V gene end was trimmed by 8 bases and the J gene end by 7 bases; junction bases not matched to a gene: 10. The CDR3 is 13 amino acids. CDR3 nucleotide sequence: TGTGCCAGCCGCCGGACAGGGACTGATGAGCAGTACTTC. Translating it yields CASRRTGTDEQYF.

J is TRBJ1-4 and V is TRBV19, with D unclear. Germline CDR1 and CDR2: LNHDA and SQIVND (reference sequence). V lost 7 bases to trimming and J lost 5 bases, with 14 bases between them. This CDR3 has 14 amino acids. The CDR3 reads CASTTAQRNEKLFF. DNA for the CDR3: TGTGCCAGTACCACCGCCCAACGGAATGAAAAACTGTTTTTT.